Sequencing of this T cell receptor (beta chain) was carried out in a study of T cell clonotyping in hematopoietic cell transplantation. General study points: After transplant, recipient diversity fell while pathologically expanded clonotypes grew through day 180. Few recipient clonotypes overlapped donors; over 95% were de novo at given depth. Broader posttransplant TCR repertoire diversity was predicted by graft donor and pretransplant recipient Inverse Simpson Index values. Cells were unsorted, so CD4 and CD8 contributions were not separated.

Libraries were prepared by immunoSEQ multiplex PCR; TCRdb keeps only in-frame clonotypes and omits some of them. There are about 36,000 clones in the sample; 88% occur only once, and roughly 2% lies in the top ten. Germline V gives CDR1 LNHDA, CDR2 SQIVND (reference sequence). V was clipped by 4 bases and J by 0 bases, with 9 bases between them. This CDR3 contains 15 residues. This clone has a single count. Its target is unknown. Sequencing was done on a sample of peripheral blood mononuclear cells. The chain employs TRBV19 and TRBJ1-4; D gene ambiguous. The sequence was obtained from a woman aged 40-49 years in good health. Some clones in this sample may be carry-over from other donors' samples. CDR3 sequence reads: CASSNQAATNEKLFF. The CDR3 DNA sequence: TGTGCCAGTAGTAACCAGGCAGCAACTAATGAAAAACTGTTTTTT. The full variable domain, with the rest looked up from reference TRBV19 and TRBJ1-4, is DGGITQSPKYLFRKEGQNVTLSCEQNLNHDAMYWYRQDPGQGLRLIYYSQIVNDFQKGDIAEGYSVSREKKESFPLTVTSAQKNPTAFYLCASSNQAATNEKLFFGSGTQLSVL.